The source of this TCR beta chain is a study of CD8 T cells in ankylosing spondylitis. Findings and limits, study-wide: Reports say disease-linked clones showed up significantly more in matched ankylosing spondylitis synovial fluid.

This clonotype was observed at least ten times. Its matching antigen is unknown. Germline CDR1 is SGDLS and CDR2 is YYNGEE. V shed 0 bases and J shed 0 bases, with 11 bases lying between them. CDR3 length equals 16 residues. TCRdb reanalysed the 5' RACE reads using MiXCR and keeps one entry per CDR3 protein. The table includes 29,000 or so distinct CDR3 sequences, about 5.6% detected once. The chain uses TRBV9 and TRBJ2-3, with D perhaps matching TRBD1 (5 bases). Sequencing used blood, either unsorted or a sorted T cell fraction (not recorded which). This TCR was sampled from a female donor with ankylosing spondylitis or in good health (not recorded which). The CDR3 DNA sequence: TGTGCCAGCAGCGTAGGTCCAAGGGGTAGCACAGATACGCAGTATTTT. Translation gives CASSVGPRGSTDTQYF.